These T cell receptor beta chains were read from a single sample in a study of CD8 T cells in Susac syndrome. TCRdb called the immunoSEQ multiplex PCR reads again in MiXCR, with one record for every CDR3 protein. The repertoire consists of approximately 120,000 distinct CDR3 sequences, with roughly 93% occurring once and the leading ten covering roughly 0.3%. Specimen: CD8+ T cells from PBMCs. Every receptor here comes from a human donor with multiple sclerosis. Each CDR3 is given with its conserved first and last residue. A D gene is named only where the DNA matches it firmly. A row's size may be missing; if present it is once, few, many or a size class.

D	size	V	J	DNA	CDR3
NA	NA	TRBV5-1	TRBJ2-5	TGCGCCAGCAGCCCGGACAGAGCTTTACAGCAAGAGACCCAGTACTTC	CASSPDRALQQETQYF
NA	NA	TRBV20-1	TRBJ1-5	TGCAGTGCTAGCCGGGTGGGTAATCAGCCCCAGCATTTT	CSASRVGNQPQHF
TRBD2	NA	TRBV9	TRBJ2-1	TGTGCCAGCAGCGTTAATGCCCGTGGTAGCGGGAGTAGTTTCAATGAGCAGTTCTTC	CASSVNARGSGSSFNEQFF
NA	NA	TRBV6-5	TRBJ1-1	TGTGCCAGCAGTTACTCGAAAAGGGAGGGCGCTTTCTTT	CASSYSKREGAFF
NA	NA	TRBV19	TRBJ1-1	TGTGCCAGTAGTATTGCTATGAACACTGAAGCTTTCTTT	CASSIAMNTEAFF
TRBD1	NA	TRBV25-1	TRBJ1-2	TGTGCCACTTCTGGGACAGGGGGCCGTTTAAACACCTTC	CATSGTGGRLNTF
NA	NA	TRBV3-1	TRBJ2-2	TGTGCCAGCAGCCCTCGGCGTCTTGGGGGGGAGCTGTTTTTT	CASSPRRLGGELFF
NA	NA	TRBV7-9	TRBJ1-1	TGTGCCAGCAGCTCCCTCGCTCCTGAAGCTTTCTTT	CASSSLAPEAFF
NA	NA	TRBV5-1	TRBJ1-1	TGCGCCAGCAGTGAGGGGGGCACGGGAGGGACTGAAGCTTTCTTT	CASSEGGTGGTEAFF
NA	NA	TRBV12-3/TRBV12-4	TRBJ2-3	TGTGCCAGCAGCCCCGGGGTATTAGCGAGCACAGATACGCAGTATTTT	CASSPGVLASTDTQYF
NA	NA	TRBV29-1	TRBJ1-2	TGCAGCGTGGGAGAAGATAGTAACTATGGCTACACCTTC	CSVGEDSNYGYTF
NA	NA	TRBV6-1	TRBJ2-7	TGTGCCAGCAGTCCCGCAGAGGGGGCCTACGAGCAGTACTTC	CASSPAEGAYEQYF
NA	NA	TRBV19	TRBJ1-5	TGTGCCAGTACAACAGGGCTAGCAGACGTTAGGTATCAGCCCCAGCATTTT	CASTTGLADVRYQPQHF
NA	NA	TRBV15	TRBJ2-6	TGTGCCACCAGCAGAGGGGCCGACACCCCCTCTGGGGCCAACGTCCTGACTTTC	CATSRGADTPSGANVLTF
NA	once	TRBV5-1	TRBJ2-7	TGCGCCAGCAGCTTGTTTGGTTACTACGAGCAGTACTTC	CASSLFGYYEQYF
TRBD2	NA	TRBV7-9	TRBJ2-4	TGTGCCAGCAGCTTCCCATCCGGGGGGGTCAAAAACATTCAGTACTTC	CASSFPSGGVKNIQYF
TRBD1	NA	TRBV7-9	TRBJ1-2	TGTGCCAGCAGACCTACCGGGACAGCCTATGGCTACACCTTC	CASRPTGTAYGYTF
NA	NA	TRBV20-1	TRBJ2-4	TGCAGTGCTAGGGGTGAAAGGTCGAACATTCAGTACTTC	CSARGERSNIQYF
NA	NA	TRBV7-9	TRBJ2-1	TGTGCCAGCAGCTTGCGGAATGAGCAGTTCTTC	CASSLRNEQFF
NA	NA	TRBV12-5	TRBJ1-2	TGTGCTAGTGGTTTTACCCCCCTCCATGGCTACACCTTC	CASGFTPLHGYTF
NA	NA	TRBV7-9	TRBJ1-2	TGTGCCAGCAGCGATAACAGCTATGGCTACACCTTC	CASSDNSYGYTF
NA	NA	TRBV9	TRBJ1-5	TGTGCCAGCAGCGTAGACCACAGGGTGCATCAGCCCCAGCATTTT	CASSVDHRVHQPQHF
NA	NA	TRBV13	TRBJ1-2	TGTGCCAGCAGCCCCCAGGGCCGCTATGGCTACACCTTC	CASSPQGRYGYTF
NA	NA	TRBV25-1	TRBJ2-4	TGTGCCAGCAGTGAATACTCCAGGGGCGGTTATGGGTTCATTCAGTACTTC	CASSEYSRGGYGFIQYF